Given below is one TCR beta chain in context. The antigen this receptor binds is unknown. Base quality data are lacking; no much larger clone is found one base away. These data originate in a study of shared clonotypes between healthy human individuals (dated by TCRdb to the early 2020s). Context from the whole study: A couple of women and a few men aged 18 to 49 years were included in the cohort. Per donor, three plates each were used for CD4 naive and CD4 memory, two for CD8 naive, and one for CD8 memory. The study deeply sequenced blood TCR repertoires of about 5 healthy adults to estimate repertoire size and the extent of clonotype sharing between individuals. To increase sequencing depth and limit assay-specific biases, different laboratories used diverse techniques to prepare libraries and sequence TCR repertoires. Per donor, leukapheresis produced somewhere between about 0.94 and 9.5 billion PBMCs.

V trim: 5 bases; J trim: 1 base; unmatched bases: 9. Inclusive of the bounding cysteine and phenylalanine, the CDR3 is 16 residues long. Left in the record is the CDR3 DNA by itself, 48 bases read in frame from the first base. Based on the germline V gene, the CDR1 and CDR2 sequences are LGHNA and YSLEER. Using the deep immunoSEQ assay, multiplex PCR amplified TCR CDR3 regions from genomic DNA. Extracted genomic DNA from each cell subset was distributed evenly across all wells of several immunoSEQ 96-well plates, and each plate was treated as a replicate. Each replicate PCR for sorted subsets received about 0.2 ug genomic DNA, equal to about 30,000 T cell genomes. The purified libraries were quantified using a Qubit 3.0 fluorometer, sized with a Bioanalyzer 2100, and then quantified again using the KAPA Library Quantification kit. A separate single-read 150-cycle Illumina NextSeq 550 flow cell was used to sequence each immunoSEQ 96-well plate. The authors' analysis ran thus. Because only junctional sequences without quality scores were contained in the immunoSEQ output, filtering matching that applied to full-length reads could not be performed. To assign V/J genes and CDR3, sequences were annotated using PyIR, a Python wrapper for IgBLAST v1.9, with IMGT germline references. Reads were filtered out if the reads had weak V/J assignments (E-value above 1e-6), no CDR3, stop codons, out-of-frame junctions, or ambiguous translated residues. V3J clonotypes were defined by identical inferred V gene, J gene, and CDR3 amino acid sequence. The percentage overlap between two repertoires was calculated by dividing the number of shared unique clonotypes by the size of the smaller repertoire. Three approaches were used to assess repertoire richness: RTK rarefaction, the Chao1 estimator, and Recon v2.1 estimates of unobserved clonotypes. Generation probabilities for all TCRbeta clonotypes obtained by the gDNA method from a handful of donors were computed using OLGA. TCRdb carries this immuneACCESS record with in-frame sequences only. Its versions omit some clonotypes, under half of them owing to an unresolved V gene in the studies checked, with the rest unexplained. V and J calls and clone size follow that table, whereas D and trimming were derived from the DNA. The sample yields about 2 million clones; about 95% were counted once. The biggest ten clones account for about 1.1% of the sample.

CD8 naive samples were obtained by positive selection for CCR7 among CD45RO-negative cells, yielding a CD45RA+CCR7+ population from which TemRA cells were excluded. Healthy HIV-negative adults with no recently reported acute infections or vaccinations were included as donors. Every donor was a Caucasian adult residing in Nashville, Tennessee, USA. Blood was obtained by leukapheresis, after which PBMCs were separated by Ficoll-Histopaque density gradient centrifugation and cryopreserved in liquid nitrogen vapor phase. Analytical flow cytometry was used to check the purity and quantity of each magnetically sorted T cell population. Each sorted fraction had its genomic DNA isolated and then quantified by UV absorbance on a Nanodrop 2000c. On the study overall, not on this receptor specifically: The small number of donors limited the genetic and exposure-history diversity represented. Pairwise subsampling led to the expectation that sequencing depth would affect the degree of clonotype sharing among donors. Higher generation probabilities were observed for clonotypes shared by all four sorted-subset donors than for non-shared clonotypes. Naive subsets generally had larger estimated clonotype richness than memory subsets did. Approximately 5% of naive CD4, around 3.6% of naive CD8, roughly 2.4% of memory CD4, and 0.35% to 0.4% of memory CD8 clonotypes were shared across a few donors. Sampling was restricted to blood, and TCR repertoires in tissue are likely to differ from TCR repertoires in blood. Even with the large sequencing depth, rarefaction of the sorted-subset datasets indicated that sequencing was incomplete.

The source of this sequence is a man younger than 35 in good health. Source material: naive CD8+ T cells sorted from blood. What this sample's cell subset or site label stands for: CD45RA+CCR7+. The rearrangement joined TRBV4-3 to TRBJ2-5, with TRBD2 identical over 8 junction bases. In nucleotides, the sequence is TGCGCCAGCAGCGCACGCGGGGGGCGGTCCCAAGAGACCCAGTACTTC. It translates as CASSARGGRSQETQYF.